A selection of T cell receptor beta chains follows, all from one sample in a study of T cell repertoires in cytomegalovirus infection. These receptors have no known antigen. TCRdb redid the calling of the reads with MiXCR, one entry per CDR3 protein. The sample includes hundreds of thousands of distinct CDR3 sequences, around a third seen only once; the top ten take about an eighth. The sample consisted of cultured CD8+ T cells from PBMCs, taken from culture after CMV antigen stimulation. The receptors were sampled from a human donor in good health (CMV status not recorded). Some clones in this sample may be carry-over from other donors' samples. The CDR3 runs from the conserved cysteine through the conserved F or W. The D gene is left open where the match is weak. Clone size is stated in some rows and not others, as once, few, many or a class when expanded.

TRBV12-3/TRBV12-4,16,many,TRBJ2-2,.,TGTGCCAGCAGTTTCGCCACGTTCGCGAACACCGGGGAGCTGTTTTTT,CASSFATFANTGELFF
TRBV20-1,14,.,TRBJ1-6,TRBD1,TGCAGTGCTTTGGGACAGGACTATAATTCACCCCTCCACTTT,CSALGQDYNSPLHF
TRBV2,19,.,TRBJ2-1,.,TGTGCCAGCAGTGAATCCGGCGGCCAGAGCGTTTCCATCTACAATGAGCAGTTCTTC,CASSESGGQSVSIYNEQFF
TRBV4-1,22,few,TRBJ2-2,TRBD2,TGCGCCAGCAGCCAAGGTGGAGTAGCGGGGGACCTTCGTTACGCGAACACCGGGGAGCTGTTTTTT,CASSQGGVAGDLRYANTGELFF
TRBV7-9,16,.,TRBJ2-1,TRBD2,TGTGCCAGTCGGACTAGCGGGGGGTACGCCTACAATGAGCAGTTCTTC,CASRTSGGYAYNEQFF
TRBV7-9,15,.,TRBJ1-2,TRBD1,TGTGCCAGCAGCTTACTAGGACAGGGTGACTATGGCTACACCTTC,CASSLLGQGDYGYTF
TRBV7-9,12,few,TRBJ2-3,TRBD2,TGTGCCAGCAGCTTACAGGGAGGGGCGCAGTATTTT,CASSLQGGAQYF
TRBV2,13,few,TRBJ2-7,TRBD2,TGTGCCAGCTGGAGCGGGGAATCCGTCGAGCAGTACTTC,CASWSGESVEQYF
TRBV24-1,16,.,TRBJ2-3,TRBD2,TGTGCCACCAGTCTACTAGCGGGGGATAGCACAGATACGCAGTATTTT,CATSLLAGDSTDTQYF
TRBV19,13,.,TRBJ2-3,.,TGTGCCAGTAGTAGGACTACCACAGATACGCAGTATTTT,CASSRTTTDTQYF
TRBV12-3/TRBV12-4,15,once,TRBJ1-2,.,TGTGCCAGCAGTCCCGGGTCAACGGTTGTCTATGGCTACACCTTC,CASSPGSTVVYGYTF
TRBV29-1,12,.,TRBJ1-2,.,TGCAGCGTTGAGCGGACAGCCTATGGCTACACCTTC,CSVERTAYGYTF
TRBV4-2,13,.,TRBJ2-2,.,TGTGCCAGCAGCCAAGATCCAGGGGGGGAGCTGTTTTTT,CASSQDPGGELFF
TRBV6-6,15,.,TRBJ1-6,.,TGTGCCAGCAAAGGGCCGGACAGTGGGTATTCACCCCTCCACTTT,CASKGPDSGYSPLHF
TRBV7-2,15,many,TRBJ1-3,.,TGTGCCAGCAGCTTGGGGTACTCCTCTGGAAACACCATATATTTT,CASSLGYSSGNTIYF
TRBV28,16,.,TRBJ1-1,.,TGTGCCAGCAGCTATATCCGAACCGGGCGGGACACTGAAGCTTTCTTT,CASSYIRTGRDTEAFF
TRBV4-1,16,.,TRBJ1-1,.,TGCGCCAGCAGCCAAGACGGGACGGGGACGGGCACTGAAGCTTTCTTT,CASSQDGTGTGTEAFF
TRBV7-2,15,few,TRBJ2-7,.,TGTGCCAGCAGCCAGTGGGGGCCCAGCTCCTACGAGCAGTACTTC,CASSQWGPSSYEQYF
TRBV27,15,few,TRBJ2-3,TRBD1,TGTGCCAGCAGTCCCCAGGGACAGAAGACAGATACGCAGTATTTT,CASSPQGQKTDTQYF
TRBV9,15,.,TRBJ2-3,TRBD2,TGTGCCAGCAGCGCCGGGGGGGCCGGGGCAGATACGCAGTATTTT,CASSAGGAGADTQYF
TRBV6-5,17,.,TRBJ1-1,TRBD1,TGTGCCAGCAGTTACAATAGGAGGGACAGGGGAATGTCTGAAGCTTTCTTT,CASSYNRRDRGMSEAFF
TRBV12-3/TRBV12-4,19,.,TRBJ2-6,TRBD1,TGTGCCGGCAGTTCCTCGTCCCGGGACAGGGACTCTGGGGCCAACGTCCTGACTTTC,CAGSSSSRDRDSGANVLTF
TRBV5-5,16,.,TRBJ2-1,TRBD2,TGTGCCAGCAGCTATAGCGGGTCCTCCTCCTACAATGAGCAGTTCTTC,CASSYSGSSSYNEQFF
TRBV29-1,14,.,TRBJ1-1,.,TGCAGCGTTTCCAGGGATGTTGCCGGGACTGAAGCTTTCTTT,CSVSRDVAGTEAFF
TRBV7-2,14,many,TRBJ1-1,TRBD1,TGTGCCAGCAGGTACAGGGGCCGGAACACTGAAGCTTTCTTT,CASRYRGRNTEAFF
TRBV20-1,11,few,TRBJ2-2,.,TGCAGTGCCTCCTCTTTAGGGGAGCTGTTTTTT,CSASSLGELFF
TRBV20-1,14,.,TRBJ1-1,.,TGCAGTGCTAGCCCTCCGGGGGAGAACACTGAAGCTTTCTTT,CSASPPGENTEAFF
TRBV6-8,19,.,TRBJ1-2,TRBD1,TGTGCCAGCAGTTACTCAGCAGGGGGATGGAACGGGAAAAACTATGGCTACACCTTC,CASSYSAGGWNGKNYGYTF
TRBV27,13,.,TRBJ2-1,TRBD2,TGTGCCAGCAGTTTATCCGGGGAGGGTGAGCAGTTCTTC,CASSLSGEGEQFF
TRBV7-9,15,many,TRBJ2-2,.,TGTGCCAGCAGCTCCCGGGACAAGGACACCGGGGAGCTGTTTTTT,CASSSRDKDTGELFF
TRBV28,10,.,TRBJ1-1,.,TGTGCCAGCAGGGCCGTGGAGGCTTTCTTT,CASRAVEAFF
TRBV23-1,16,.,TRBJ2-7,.,TGCGCCAGCAGTCAATCAAGTCCCTGTAGGTTCTACGAGCAGTACTTC,CASSQSSPCRFYEQYF